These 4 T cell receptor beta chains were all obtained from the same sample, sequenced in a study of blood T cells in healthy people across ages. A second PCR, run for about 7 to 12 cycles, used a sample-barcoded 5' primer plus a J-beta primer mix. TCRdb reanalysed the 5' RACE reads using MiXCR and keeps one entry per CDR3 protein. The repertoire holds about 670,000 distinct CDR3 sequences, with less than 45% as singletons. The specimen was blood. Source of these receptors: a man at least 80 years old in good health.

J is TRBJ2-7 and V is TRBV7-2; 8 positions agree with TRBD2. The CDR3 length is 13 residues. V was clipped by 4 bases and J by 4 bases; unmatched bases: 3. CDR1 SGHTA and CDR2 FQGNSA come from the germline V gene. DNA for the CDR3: TGTGCCAGCAGCTCCCAGCGGGAGTACGAGCAGTACTTC. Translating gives CASSSQREYEQYF.

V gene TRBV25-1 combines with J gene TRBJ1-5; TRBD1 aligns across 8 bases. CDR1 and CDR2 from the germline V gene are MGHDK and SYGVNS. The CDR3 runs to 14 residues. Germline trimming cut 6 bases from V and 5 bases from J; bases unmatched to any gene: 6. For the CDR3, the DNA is TGTGCCAGCAGGACGGACAGGGTTGATCAGCCCCAGCATTTT. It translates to CASRTDRVDQPQHF.

CDR3 residues: CASRDRAAYEQYF. CDR3 nucleotides: TGCGCCAGCAGGGACAGGGCTGCCTACGAGCAGTACTTC. The gene calls are TRBV10-1 and TRBJ2-7; TRBD1 matches 8 bases. Germline trimming cut 6 bases from V and 2 bases from J; bases unmatched to any gene: 3. Germline loops: CDR1 WNHNN, CDR2 SYGVQD (reference sequence). CDR3 length equals 13 residues.

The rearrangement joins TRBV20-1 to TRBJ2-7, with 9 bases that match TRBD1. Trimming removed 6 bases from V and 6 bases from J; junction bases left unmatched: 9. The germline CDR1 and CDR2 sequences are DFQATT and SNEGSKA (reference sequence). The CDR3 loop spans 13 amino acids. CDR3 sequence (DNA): TGCAGTGCGCCAGGACAGGGGAAATCCGAGCAGTACTTC. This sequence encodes CSAPGQGKSEQYF.